This paragraph reports one T cell receptor (beta chain). This specimen belongs to a study of blood T cell repertoires in COVID-19. Overall study context: COVID-19 samples from acute and convalescent phases originated in the United States, Italy and Spain. Nucleic acid was either cDNA or gDNA, and it came from T cells, B-cell-depleted T cells, or PBMCs.

V was trimmed by 3 bases and J by 1 base, leaving 6 bases between them. Germline values: CDR1 MRHNA, CDR2 SNTAGT. The CDR3 runs 13 residues. In the study's own analysis: Estimation of nucleated cell counts was performed using reference gene primer amplification. The data were produced by immunoSEQ multiplex PCR, yet TCRdb's version contains in-frame clones alone and is incomplete. The V and J calls and the clone size are those of that table, but D and trimming were determined from the DNA. The sample has 250,000 to 300,000 clones, 81% seen once. The chain couples TRBV6-4 to TRBJ1-2; D gene uncertain. The sample comprised peripheral blood. This receptor was taken from a woman aged 60-75 years with active or convalescent COVID-19. DNA for the CDR3: TGTGCCAGCAGTGAGGGCAGTAACTATGGCTACACCTTC. Translated: CASSEGSNYGYTF.